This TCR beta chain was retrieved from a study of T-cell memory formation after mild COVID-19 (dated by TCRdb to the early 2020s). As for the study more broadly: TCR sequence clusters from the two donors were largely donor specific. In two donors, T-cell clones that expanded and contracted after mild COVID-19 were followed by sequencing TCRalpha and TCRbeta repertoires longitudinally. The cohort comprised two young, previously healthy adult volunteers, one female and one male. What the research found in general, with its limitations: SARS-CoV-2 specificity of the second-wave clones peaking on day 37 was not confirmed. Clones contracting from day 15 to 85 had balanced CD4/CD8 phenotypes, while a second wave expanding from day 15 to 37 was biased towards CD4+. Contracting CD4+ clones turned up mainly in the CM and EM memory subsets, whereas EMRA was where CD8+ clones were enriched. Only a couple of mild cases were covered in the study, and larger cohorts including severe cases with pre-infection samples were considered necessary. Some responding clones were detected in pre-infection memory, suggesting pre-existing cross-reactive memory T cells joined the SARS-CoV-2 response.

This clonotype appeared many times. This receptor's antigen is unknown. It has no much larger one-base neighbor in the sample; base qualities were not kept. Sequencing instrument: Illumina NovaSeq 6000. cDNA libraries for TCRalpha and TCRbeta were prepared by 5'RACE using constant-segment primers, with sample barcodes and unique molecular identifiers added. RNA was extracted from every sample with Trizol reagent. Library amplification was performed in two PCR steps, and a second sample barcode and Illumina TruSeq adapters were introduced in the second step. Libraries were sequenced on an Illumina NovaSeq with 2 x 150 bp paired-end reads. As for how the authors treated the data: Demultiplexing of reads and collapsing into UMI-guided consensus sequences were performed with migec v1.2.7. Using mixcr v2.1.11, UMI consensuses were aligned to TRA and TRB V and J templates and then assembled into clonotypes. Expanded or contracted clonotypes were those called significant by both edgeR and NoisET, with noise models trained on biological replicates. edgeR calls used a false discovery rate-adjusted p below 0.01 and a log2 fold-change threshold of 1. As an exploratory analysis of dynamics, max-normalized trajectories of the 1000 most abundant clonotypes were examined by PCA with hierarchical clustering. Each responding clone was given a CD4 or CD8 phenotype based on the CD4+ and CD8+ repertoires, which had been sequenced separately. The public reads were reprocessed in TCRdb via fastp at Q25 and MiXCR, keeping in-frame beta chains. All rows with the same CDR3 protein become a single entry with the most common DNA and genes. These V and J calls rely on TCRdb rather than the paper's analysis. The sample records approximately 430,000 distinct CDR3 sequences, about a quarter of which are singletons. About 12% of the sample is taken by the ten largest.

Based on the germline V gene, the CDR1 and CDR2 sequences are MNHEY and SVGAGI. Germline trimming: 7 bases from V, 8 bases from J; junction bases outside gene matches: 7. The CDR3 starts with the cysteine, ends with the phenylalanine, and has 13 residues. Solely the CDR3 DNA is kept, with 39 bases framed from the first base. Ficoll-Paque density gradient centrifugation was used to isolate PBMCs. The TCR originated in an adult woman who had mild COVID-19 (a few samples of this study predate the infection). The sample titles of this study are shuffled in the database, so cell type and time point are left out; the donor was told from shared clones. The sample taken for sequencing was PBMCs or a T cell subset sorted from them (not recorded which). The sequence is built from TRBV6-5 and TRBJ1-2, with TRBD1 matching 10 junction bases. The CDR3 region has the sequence CASTAGTGVGYTF. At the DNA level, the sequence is TGTGCCAGCACAGCCGGGACAGGGGTGGGCTACACCTTC.